This is a list of T cell receptor beta chains from one sample in a study of graft-versus-host responses after intestinal transplantation. What these receptors recognize is not known. Only in-frame clones appear in the TCRdb table, and some are missing; sequencing was by immunoSEQ multiplex PCR. Seen here are around 90,000 clones, approximately 94% observed once, and the top ten hold about 0.2%. The sequencing used unstimulated CD4+ T cells sorted from spleen or lymph node cells, collected before transplant. Every receptor here comes from a human donor who was the organ donor for an intestinal transplant. CDR3s leave out the opening cysteine and the closing phenylalanine or tryptophan. Part of the rows lack a size; the others show once, few, many or a class for expanded clones.

J | V | size | CDR3
TRBJ2-5 | TRBV5-1 | NA | ASSWALGTDQETQY
TRBJ1-2 | TRBV6-6 | NA | ASSYSAAGYT
TRBJ1-1 | TRBV30 | NA | AWSVWGGGAF
TRBJ1-5 | TRBV28 | NA | ASSLYSNQPQH
TRBJ1-3 | TRBV5-5 | NA | ASSLEGQGNTIY
TRBJ2-3 | TRBV29-1 | once | SVDKISGGRADTQY
TRBJ2-5 | TRBV7-2 | NA | ASSFRAEETQY
TRBJ1-3 | TRBV7-7 | NA | ASSPIVNSGNTIY
TRBJ1-2 | TRBV7-3 | NA | ASSLTGQGAHGYT
TRBJ1-1 | TRBV5-5 | NA | ASSLSMANTEAF
TRBJ1-6 | TRBV28 | NA | ASSLNNSPLH
TRBJ2-2 | TRBV7-3 | NA | ASRQTNTGELF
TRBJ2-1 | TRBV4-3 | NA | ASGRDTGYNEQF
TRBJ1-1 | TRBV15 | NA | ATRRLDTEAF
TRBJ1-1 | TRBV7-3 | once | ASSLGLRKNTEAF
TRBJ1-6 | TRBV4-1 | NA | ASSQDRGRSPLH
TRBJ2-1 | TRBV25-1 | NA | ASSGQGNEQF
TRBJ2-6 | TRBV6-1 | NA | ASSESRSWANVLT
TRBJ1-5 | TRBV5-6 | NA | ASSMTGGNQPQH
TRBJ2-5 | TRBV2 | NA | ASSLFGTQEH
TRBJ2-7 | TRBV7-2 | once | ASTRERGGYEQY
TRBJ1-1 | TRBV10-3 | few | AISGTGMNTEAF
TRBJ2-7 | TRBV7-9 | NA | ASSSAGGRTAYEQY
TRBJ2-1 | TRBV5-1 | NA | ASSFTGDSYNEQF
TRBJ1-2 | TRBV30 | NA | AWKTGYGYT
TRBJ1-5 | TRBV19 | NA | ASKAPYNQPQH
TRBJ1-1 | TRBV2 | NA | ASSDRGPEAF
TRBJ1-2 | TRBV9 | NA | ASSVALGGADGYT
TRBJ1-5 | TRBV28 | NA | ASSLLTGANNQPQH
TRBJ1-6 | TRBV7-9 | NA | ASSLALGLGGSPLH
TRBJ2-1 | TRBV4-1 | NA | ASSQGEPDGWRF
TRBJ2-3 | TRBV5-1 | NA | ASTFTDTQY
TRBJ2-7 | TRBV6-5 | NA | ASASGDSYEQY
TRBJ2-3 | TRBV6-1 | NA | ASSEQSTDTQY
TRBJ2-7 | TRBV13 | NA | ASSLADPGGDEQY
TRBJ1-2 | TRBV28 | NA | ASSPPGGRRDGYT
TRBJ1-1 | TRBV2 | NA | ASGFAGGRGHAEAF
TRBJ2-6 | TRBV6-5 | NA | ASSYSTRTGANVLT
TRBJ1-5 | TRBV4-1 | once | ASSQEWQGGNQPQH
TRBJ1-2 | TRBV6-5 | NA | ASSFRGLEGYT
TRBJ1-1 | TRBV18 | NA | ASSRQGLNTEAF
TRBJ2-3 | TRBV19 | NA | ASSPSPGRGFGRTDTQY
TRBJ1-2 | TRBV11-2 | few | ASSFDTVGYT